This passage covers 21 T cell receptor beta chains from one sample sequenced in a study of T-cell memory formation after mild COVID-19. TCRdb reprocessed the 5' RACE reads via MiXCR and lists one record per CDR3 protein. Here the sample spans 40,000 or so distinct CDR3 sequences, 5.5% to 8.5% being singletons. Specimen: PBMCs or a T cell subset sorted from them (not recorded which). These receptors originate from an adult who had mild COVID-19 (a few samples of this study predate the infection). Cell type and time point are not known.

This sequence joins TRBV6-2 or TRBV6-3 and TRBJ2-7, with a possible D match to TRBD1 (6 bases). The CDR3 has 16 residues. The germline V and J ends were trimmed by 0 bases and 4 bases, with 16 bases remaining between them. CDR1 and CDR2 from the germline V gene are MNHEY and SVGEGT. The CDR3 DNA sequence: TGTGCCAGCAGTTACTCGAGAACAGGGAAGAGTTACGAGCAGTACTTC. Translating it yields CASSYSRTGKSYEQYF.

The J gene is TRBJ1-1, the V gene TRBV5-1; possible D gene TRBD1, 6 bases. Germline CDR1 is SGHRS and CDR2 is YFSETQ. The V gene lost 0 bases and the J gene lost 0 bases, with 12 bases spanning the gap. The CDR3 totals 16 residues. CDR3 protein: CASSLGSGQLNTEAFF. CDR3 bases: TGCGCCAGCAGCTTGGGATCAGGACAGCTGAACACTGAAGCTTTCTTT.

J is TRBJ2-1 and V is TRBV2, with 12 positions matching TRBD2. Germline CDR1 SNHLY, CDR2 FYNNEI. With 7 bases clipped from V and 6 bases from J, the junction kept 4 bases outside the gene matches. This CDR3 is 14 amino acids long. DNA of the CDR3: TGTGCCAGCATTCGGACTAGCGGGATCAATGAGCAGTTCTTC. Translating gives CASIRTSGINEQFF.

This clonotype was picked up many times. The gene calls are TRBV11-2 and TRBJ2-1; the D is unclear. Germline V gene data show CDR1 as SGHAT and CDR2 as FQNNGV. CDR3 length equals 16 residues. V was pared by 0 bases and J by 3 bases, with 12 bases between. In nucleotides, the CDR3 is TGTGCCAGCAGCTTAGAAGGCTCGAAATACTACAATGAGCAGTTCTTC. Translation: CASSLEGSKYYNEQFF. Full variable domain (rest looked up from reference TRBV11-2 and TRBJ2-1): EAGVAQSPRYKIIEKRQSVAFWCNPISGHATLYWYQQILGQGPKLLIQFQNNGVVDDSQLPKDRFSAERLKGVDSTLKIQPAKLEDSAVYLCASSLEGSKYYNEQFFGPGTRLTVL.

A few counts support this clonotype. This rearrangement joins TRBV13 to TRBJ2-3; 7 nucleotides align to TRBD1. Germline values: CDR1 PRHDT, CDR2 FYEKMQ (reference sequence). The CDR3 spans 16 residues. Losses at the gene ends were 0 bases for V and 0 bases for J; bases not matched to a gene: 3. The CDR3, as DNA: TGTGCCAGCAGCTTAGGCCCGACAGGGAGCACAGATACGCAGTATTTT. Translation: CASSLGPTGSTDTQYF.

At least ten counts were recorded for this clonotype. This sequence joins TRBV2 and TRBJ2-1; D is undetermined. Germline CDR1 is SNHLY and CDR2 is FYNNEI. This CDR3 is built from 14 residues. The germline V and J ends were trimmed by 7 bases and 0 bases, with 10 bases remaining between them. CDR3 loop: CASKNVGSYNEQFF. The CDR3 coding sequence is TGTGCCAGCAAAAACGTAGGCTCCTACAATGAGCAGTTCTTC.

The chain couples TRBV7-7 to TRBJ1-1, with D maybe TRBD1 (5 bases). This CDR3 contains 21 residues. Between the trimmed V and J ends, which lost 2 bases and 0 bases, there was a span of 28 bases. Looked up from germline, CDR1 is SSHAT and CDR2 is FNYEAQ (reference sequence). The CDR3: CASSLIVVDSSKDDMNTEAFF. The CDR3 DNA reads TGTGCCAGCAGCTTAATTGTCGTTGACAGCTCCAAGGATGACATGAACACTGAAGCTTTCTTT. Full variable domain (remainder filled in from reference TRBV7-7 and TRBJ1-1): GAGVSQSPRYKVTKRGQDVTLRCDPISSHATLYWYQQALGQGPEFLTYFNYEAQPDKSGLPSDRFSAERPEGSISTLTIQRTEQRDSAMYRCASSLIVVDSSKDDMNTEAFFGQGTRLTVV.

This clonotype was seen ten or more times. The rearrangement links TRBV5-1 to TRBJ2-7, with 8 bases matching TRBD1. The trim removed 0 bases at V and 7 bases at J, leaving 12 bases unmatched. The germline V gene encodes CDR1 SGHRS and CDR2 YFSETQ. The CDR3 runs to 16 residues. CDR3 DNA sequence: TGCGCCAGCAGCTTGGGTTCCGGGACAGGAGGCCGGGAGCAGTACTTC. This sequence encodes CASSLGSGTGGREQYF.

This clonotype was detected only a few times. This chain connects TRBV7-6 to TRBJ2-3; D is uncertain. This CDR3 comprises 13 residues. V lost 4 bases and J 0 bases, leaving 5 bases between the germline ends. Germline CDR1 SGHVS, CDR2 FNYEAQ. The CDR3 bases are TGTGCCAGCAGCTACACTAGCACAGATACGCAGTATTTT. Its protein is CASSYTSTDTQYF.

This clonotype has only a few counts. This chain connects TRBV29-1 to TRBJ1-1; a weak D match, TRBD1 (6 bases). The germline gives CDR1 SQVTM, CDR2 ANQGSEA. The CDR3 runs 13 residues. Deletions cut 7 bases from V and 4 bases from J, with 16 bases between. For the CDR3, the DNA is TGCAGCGCCTCGACAGGCCCGGGCACTGAAGCTTTCTTT. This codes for CSASTGPGTEAFF.

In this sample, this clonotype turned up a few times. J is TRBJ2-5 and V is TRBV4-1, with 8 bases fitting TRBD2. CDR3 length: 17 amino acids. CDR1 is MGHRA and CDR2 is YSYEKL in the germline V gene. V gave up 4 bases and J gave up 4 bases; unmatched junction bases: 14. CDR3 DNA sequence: TGCGCCAGCAGCCGCCAAAACGGGGGGGCCGGGAGAGAGACCCAGTACTTC. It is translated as CASSRQNGGAGRETQYF.

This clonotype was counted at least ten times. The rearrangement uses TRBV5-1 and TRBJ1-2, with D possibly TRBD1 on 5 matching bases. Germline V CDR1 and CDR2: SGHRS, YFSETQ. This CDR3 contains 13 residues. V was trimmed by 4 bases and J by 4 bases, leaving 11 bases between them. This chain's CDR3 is CASSPGTRYGYTF. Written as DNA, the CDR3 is TGCGCCAGCAGCCCCGGGACTCGCTATGGCTACACCTTC.

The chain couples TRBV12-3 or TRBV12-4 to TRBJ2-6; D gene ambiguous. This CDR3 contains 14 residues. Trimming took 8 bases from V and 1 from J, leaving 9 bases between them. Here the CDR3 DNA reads TGTGCCAGCGCTGGTGTGTCTGGGGCCAACGTCCTGACTTTC. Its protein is CASAGVSGANVLTF.

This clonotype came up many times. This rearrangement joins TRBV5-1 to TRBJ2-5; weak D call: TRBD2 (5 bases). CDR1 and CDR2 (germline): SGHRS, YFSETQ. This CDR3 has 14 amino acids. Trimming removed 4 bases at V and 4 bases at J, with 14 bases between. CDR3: CASSQTTGGETQYF. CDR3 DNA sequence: TGCGCCAGCAGCCAAACGACCGGAGGAGAGACCCAGTACTTC. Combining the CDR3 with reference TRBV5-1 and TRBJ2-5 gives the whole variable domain KAGVTQTPRYLIKTRGQQVTLSCSPISGHRSVSWYQQTPGQGLQFLFEYFSETQRNKGNFPGRFSGRQFSNSRSEMNVSTLELGDSALYLCASSQTTGGETQYFGPGTRLLVL.

The CDR3 sequence is CASSPPGMAGNQPQHF. In nucleotides, the CDR3 is TGTGCCAGCTCACCACCGGGAATGGCGGGCAATCAGCCCCAGCATTTT. The chain uses TRBV18 and TRBJ1-5; D gene uncertain. V was trimmed by 0 bases and J by 2 bases, leaving 11 bases between them. The CDR3 runs 16 residues. In germline, CDR1 is KGHSH, CDR2 LQKENI.

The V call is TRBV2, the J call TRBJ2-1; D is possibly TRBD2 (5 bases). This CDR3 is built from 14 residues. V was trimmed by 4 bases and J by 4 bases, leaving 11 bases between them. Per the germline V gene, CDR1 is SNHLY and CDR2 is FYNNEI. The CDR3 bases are TGTGCCAGCAGTGGAGGTAGCGTGTACAATGAGCAGTTCTTC. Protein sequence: CASSGGSVYNEQFF. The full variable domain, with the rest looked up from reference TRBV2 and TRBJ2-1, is EPEVTQTPSHQVTQMGQEVILRCVPISNHLYFYWYRQILGQKVEFLVSFYNNEISEKSEIFDDQFSVERPDGSNFTLKIRSTKLEDSAMYFCASSGGSVYNEQFFGPGTRLTVL.

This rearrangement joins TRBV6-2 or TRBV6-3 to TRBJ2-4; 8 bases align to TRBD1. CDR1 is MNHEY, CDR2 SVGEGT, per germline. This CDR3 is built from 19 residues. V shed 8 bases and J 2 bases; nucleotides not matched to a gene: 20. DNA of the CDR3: TGTGCCAGCGGGGACTTGACAGGGGAGGTCTTGTATACCAAAAACATTCAGTACTTC. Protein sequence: CASGDLTGEVLYTKNIQYF.

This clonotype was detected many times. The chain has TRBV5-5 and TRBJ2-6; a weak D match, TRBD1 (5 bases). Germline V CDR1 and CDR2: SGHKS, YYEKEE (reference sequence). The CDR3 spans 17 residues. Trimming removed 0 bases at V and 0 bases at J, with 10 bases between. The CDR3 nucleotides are TGTGCCAGCAGCTTGGTCACAGGATTCTCTGGGGCCAACGTCCTGACTTTC. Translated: CASSLVTGFSGANVLTF. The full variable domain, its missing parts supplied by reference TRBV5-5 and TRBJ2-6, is DAGVTQSPTHLIKTRGQQVTLRCSPISGHKSVSWYQQVLGQGPQFIFQYYEKEERGRGNFPDRFSARQFPNYSSELNVNALLLGDSALYLCASSLVTGFSGANVLTFGAGSRLTVL.

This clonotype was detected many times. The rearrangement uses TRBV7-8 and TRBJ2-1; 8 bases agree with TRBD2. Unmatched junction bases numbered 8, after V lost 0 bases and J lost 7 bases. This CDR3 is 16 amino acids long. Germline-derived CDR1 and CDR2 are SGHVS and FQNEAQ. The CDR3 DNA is TGTGCCAGCAGCTTAGCTAGCGGGAACTCGTTGAATGAGCAGTTCTTC. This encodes CASSLASGNSLNEQFF.

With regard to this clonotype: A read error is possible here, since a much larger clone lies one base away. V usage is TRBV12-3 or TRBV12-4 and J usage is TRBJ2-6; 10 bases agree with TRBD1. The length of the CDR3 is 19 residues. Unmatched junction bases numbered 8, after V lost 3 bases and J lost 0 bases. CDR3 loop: CASSFWGDRGSSGANVLTF. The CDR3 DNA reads TGTGCCAGCAGTTTCTGGGGGGACAGGGGCTCCTCTGGGGCCAACGTCCTGACTTTC.

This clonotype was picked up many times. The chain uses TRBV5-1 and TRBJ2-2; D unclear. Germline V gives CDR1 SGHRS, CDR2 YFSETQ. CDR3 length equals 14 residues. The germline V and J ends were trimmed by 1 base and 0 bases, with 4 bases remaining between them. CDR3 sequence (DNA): TGCGCCAGCAGCTTGTCATCGAACACCGGGGAGCTGTTTTTT. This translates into CASSLSSNTGELFF.